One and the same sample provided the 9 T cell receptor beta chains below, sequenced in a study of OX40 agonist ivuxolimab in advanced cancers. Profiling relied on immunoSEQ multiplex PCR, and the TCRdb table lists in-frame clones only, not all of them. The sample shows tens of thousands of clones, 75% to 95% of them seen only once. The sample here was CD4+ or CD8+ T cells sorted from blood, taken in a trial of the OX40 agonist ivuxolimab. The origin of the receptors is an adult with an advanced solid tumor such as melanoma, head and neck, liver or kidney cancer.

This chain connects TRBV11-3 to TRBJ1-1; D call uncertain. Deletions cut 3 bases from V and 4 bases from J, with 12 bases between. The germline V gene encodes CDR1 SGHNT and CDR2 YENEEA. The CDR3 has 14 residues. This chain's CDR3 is CASSFGPPGTEAFF. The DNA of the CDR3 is TGTGCCAGCAGCTTCGGGCCGCCGGGCACTGAAGCTTTCTTT.

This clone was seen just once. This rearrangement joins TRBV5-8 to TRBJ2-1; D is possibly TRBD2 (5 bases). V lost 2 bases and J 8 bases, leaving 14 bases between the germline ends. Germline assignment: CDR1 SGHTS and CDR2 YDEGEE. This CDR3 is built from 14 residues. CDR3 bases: TGTGCCAGCAGCTTATCACTAGTTAGAGATGAGCAGTTCTTC. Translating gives CASSLSLVRDEQFF.

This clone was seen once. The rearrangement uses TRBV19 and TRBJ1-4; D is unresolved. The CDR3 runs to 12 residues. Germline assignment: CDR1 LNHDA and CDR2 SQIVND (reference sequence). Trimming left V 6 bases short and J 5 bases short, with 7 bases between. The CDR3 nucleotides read TGTGCCAGTAGCGGGCAGAATGAAAAACTGTTTTTT. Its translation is CASSGQNEKLFF.

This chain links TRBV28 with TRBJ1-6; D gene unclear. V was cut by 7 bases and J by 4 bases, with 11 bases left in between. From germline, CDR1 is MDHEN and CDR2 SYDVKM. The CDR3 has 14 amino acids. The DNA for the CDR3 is TGTGCCAGCACGCGGCGGTCTTATAATTCACCCCTCCACTTT. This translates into CASTRRSYNSPLHF. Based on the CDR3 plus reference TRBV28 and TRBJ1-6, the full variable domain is DVKVTQSSRYLVKRTGEKVFLECVQDMDHENMFWYRQDPGLGLRLIYFSYDVKMKEKGDIPEGYSVSREKKERFSLILESASTNQTSMYLCASTRRSYNSPLHFGNGTRLTVT.

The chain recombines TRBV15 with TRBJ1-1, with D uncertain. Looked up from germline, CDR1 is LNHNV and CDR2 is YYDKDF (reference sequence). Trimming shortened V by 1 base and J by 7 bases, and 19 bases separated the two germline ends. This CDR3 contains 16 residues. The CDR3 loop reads CATSRGGGRSDVEAFF. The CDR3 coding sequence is TGTGCCACCAGCAGAGGAGGCGGACGGTCGGACGTTGAAGCTTTCTTT.

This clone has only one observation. This CDR3 is CSASPYNEQFF. For the CDR3, the DNA is TGCAGTGCTAGCCCCTACAATGAGCAGTTCTTC. This chain joins TRBV20-1 and TRBJ2-1, with D unclear. The CDR3 contains 11 residues. The germline V gene has CDR1 DFQATT and CDR2 SNEGSKA (reference sequence). V lost 3 bases, J lost 2 bases, and 2 bases lay in between.

The CDR3 reads CATSRTPPGTGVNNEQFF. DNA of the CDR3: TGTGCCACCAGCAGAACCCCTCCAGGGACAGGGGTTAACAATGAGCAGTTCTTC. V and J are TRBV15 and TRBJ2-1, with TRBD1 identical over 10 bases. The CDR3 length is 18 residues. Trimming took 2 bases from V and 5 from J; bases not matched to a gene: 12. Germline assignment: CDR1 LNHNV and CDR2 YYDKDF (reference sequence). Full variable domain (remainder filled in from reference TRBV15 and TRBJ2-1): DAMVIQNPRYQVTQFGKPVTLSCSQTLNHNVMYWYQQKSSQAPKLLFHYYDKDFNNEADTPDNFQSRRPNTSFCFLDIRSPGLGDTAMYLCATSRTPPGTGVNNEQFFGPGTRLTVL.

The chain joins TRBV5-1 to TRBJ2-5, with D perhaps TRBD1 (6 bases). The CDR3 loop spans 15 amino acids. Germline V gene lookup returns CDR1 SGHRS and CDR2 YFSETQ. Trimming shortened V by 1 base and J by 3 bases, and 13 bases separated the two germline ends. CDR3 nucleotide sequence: TGCGCCAGCAGCTTGAGGAGTCCAGGGGAAGAGACCCAGTACTTC. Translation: CASSLRSPGEETQYF.

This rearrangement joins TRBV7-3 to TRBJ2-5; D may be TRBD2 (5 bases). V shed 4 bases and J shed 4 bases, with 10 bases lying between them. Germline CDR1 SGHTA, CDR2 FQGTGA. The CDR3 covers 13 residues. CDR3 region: CASSSSWGETQYF. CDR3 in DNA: TGTGCCAGCAGCTCTAGCTGGGGAGAGACCCAGTACTTC.